This TCR beta chain was documented in a study of OX40 agonist ivuxolimab in advanced cancers. Across the whole study: The mean age was approximately 60 years, ranging from about 23 to 85, with over 70% of participants male.

The CDR3 sequence is 13 residues long. Per the germline V gene, CDR1 is SGHRS and CDR2 is YFSETQ. The V end was cut by 2 bases, the J end by 7 bases, with 10 bases between. Sequencing used immunoSEQ multiplex PCR; TCRdb keeps in-frame clones, though not all of them. The sample has fewer than 85,000 clones, more than 70% seen once. Study results and caveats: The study observed clonal expansion of CD4+ and CD8+ blood T cells by week 6 at 0.1 to 3.0 mg/kg. Averaging showed that CD8+ T cells had more expanded clones than CD4+ did.

About this clone itself: As yet, its antigen is unknown.

Sampling times: baseline, cycle 4 day 1, cycle 7 day 1. This sequence was found in an adult with an advanced solid tumor such as melanoma, head and neck, liver or kidney cancer. This specimen consisted of CD4+ or CD8+ T cells sorted from blood, obtained in a trial of the OX40 agonist ivuxolimab. This chain links TRBV5-1 with TRBJ2-1; D may be TRBD2 (7 bases). The CDR3: CASSFGGQNEQFF. For the CDR3, the DNA is TGCGCCAGCAGCTTCGGGGGGCAAAATGAGCAGTTCTTC. The full variable domain, with the rest looked up from reference TRBV5-1 and TRBJ2-1, is KAGVTQTPRYLIKTRGQQVTLSCSPISGHRSVSWYQQTPGQGLQFLFEYFSETQRNKGNFPGRFSGRQFSNSRSEMNVSTLELGDSALYLCASSFGGQNEQFFGPGTRLTVL.